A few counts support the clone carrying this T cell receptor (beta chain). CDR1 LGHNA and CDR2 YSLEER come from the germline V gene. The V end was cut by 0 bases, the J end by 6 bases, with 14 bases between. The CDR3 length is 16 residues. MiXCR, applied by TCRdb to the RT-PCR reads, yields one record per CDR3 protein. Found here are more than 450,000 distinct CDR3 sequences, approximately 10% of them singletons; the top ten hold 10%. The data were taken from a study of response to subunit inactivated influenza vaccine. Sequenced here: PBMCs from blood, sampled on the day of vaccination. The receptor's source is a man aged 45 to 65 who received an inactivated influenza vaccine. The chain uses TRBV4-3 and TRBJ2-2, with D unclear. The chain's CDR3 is CASSQDQWKTSGELFF. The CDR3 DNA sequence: TGCGCCAGCAGCCAAGATCAGTGGAAGACGTCCGGGGAGCTGTTTTTT.